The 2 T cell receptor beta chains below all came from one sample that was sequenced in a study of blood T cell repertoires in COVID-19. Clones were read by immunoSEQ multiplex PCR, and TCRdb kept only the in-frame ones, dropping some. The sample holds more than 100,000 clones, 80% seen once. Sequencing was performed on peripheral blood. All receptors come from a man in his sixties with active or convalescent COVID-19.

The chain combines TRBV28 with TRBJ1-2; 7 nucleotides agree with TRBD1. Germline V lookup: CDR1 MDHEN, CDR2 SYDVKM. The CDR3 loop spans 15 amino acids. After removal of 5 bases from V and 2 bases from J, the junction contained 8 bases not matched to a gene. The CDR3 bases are TGTGCCAGCAGTGTCACAGGGGCAGGCAACTATGGCTACACCTTC. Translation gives CASSVTGAGNYGYTF.

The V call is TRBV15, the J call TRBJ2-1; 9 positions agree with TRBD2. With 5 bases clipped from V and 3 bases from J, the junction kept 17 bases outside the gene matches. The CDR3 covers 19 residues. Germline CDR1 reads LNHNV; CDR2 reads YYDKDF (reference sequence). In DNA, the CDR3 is TGTGCCACCAGCGGATTAAGAACTAGCGGGTTCCGAGGCTACAATGAGCAGTTCTTC. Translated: CATSGLRTSGFRGYNEQFF.